This T cell receptor (beta chain) was found in a study of blood T cells in healthy people across ages. The V gene lost 6 bases and the J gene lost 7 bases, with 16 bases spanning the gap. The CDR3 has 13 amino acids. Each sample yielded at least 7 million isolated PBMCs. Together with a sample-barcoded 5' primer, a J-beta primer mix was included in a second PCR lasting about 6 to 12 cycles. TCRdb re-derived calls from the 5' RACE reads in MiXCR, one entry per CDR3 protein. The data hold about 720,000 distinct CDR3 sequences, with 22% observed a single time. Study results and limitations: Fewer expanded clones and more diversity marked long-lived versus aged donors. One million T cells yielded diversity estimates that were considered underestimates. The recorded TCR beta diversity per million T cells decreased in a roughly linear manner with age.

This clonotype was counted ten times or more. Its specificity is not known. Sample: blood. The chain is built from TRBV12-3 or TRBV12-4 and TRBJ2-7; D remains ambiguous. The clonotype was recovered from a man between 65 and 79 years old in good health. This chain's CDR3 is CASSSLTTGEQYF. The CDR3 DNA is TGTGCCAGCAGCTCCTTGACGACCGGTGAGCAGTACTTC.